These 27 T cell receptor beta chains were all obtained from the same sample, sequenced in a study of cytomegalovirus exposure and HLA in healthy donors. Vbeta (60) and Jbeta (13) primers were used in the PCR. TCRdb's table, derived via immunoSEQ multiplex PCR, lists solely in-frame clones and lacks some. Here the sample spans more than 85,000 clones, roughly 80% being singletons. The source material was PBMCs. The receptors were sampled from a man in his thirties or forties in good health and CMV-seropositive.

This clone turned up a few times. The J gene is TRBJ2-1, the V gene TRBV14; tentatively, D is TRBD2 (6 bases). There are 14 residues in the CDR3. V lost 4 bases, J lost 7 bases, and 14 bases lay in between. Germline CDR1 is SGHDN and CDR2 is FVKESK. CDR3: CASSPSGGRNEQFF. The CDR3 DNA is TGTGCCAGCAGCCCCAGTGGAGGGAGGAATGAGCAGTTCTTC.

This chain links TRBV9 with TRBJ2-7, with 7 bases lining up with TRBD2. The CDR3 extends over 12 amino acids. Per the germline V gene, CDR1 is SGDLS and CDR2 is YYNGEE. Trimming removed 3 bases from V and 9 bases from J; junction bases left unmatched: 6. CDR3 in amino acids: CASSGEGSVQYF. For the CDR3, the DNA is TGTGCCAGCAGCGGGGAGGGAAGTGTGCAGTACTTC.

This chain joins TRBV19 and TRBJ1-5; 8 bases align to TRBD1. Germline CDR1 reads LNHDA; CDR2 reads SQIVND (reference sequence). Trimming removed 1 base from V and 6 bases from J; junction bases left unmatched: 5. The CDR3 contains 15 residues. The CDR3 DNA is TGTGCCAGTAGTATAGCGGCAGGGGGCGGTCAGCCCCAGCATTTT. It translates to CASSIAAGGGQPQHF.

This chain uses TRBV5-1 with TRBJ2-3; TRBD2 agrees at 9 bases. V trimming: 0 bases; J trimming: 5 bases; junction bases outside the gene matches: 7. The CDR3 runs to 16 residues. Germline V gene data show CDR1 as SGHRS and CDR2 as YFSETQ. CDR3 sequence reads: CASSLDGLASGDTQYF. Written as DNA, the CDR3 is TGCGCCAGCAGCTTGGACGGACTAGCGTCGGGAGATACGCAGTATTTT.

V is TRBV7-3 and J is TRBJ1-1; D gene ambiguous. Deletions cut 1 base from V and 1 base from J, with 10 bases between. The CDR3 covers 15 residues. Germline V gene data show CDR1 as SGHTA and CDR2 as FQGTGA. CDR3 residues: CASSLKPGWNTEAFF. DNA of the CDR3: TGTGCCAGCAGCTTAAAGCCGGGTTGGAACACTGAAGCTTTCTTT.

The rearrangement joins TRBV6-1 to TRBJ2-7; 8 bases match TRBD1. Germline V lookup: CDR1 MNHNS, CDR2 SASEGT. V lost 5 bases and J lost 3; bases outside the gene matches: 9. The CDR3 sequence is 15 residues long. For the CDR3, the DNA is TGTGCCAGCAGTCCCCGACAGGGGTCCATCTACGAGCAGTACTTC. It encodes CASSPRQGSIYEQYF.

The chain is built from TRBV6-5 and TRBJ2-7, with 9 bases that match TRBD2. V was clipped by 0 bases and J by 6 bases; unmatched bases: 0. The CDR3 sequence is 13 residues long. The germline CDR1 and CDR2 sequences are MNHEY and SVGAGI. Here the CDR3 reads CASSYSTSGEQYF. The CDR3 DNA reads TGTGCCAGCAGTTACTCGACTAGCGGCGAGCAGTACTTC.

V is TRBV19 and J is TRBJ2-1, with 10 bases lining up with TRBD1. Trimming at V came to 1 base and at J to 3 bases, leaving 9 bases not matched to a gene. The CDR3 is 18 amino acids. Germline CDR1 reads LNHDA; CDR2 reads SQIVND (reference sequence). The CDR3 is CASSIVGTGDSIYNEQFF. The CDR3 nucleotides are TGTGCCAGTAGTATAGTAGGGACAGGGGACTCCATCTACAATGAGCAGTTCTTC.

This chain links TRBV9 with TRBJ2-5; maybe TRBD2 (6 bases). CDR3 length equals 14 residues. Germline lookup yields CDR1 SGDLS and CDR2 YYNGEE. Deletions cut 3 bases from V and 1 base from J, with 10 bases between. In DNA form, the CDR3 reads TGTGCCAGCAGCGACGGAGGGCCCCAAGAGACCCAGTACTTC. Translating it yields CASSDGGPQETQYF.

Remarks on this clone: The same CDR3 is also encoded by other DNA sequences in this sample. The chain combines TRBV18 with TRBJ2-7; no clear D. With 3 bases removed from V and 2 bases from J, the gap between germline ends came to 5 bases. This CDR3 comprises 12 residues. Germline V gene sequence: CDR1 KGHSH, CDR2 LQKENI. CDR3 sequence (DNA): TGTGCCAGCTCACCCCCTACCTACGAGCAGTACTTC. Protein sequence: CASSPPTYEQYF.

This rearrangement joins TRBV25-1 to TRBJ1-3; D unclear. V was pared by 5 bases and J by 0 bases, with 11 bases between. The germline gives CDR1 MGHDK, CDR2 SYGVNS. CDR3 length: 15 residues. The CDR3 spells CASSPSGSSGNTIYF. The CDR3 bases are TGTGCCAGCAGTCCCTCGGGGAGCTCTGGAAACACCATATATTTT.

As DNA, the CDR3 is TGCGCCAGCAGCCGGTCAGGATTAGCGGCGAACACCGGGGAGCTGTTTTTT. Amino acid sequence: CASSRSGLAANTGELFF. V and J are TRBV4-3 and TRBJ2-2; D is possibly TRBD2 (6 bases). CDR1 is LGHNA and CDR2 is YSLEER in the germline V gene. The V end was cut by 4 bases, the J end by 0 bases, with 15 bases between. The CDR3 extends over 17 amino acids.

The chain employs TRBV29-1 and TRBJ1-2; D unclear. The CDR3 is 12 residues long. The V end was cut by 3 bases, the J end by 7 bases, with 12 bases between. Looked up from germline, CDR1 is SQVTM and CDR2 is ANQGSEA. The CDR3 DNA follows: TGCAGCGTTGACCAGGATTTGGTTGGCTACACCTTC. It specifies CSVDQDLVGYTF.

The V gene is TRBV7-3, the J gene TRBJ1-1; D uncertain. Germline lookup yields CDR1 SGHTA and CDR2 FQGTGA. V lost 2 bases to trimming and J lost 0 bases, with 10 bases between them. CDR3 length: 15 amino acids. This CDR3 is CASSLSRALNTEAFF. The CDR3 nucleotides read TGTGCCAGCAGCTTATCGAGGGCTTTGAACACTGAAGCTTTCTTT.

This chain links TRBV5-4 with TRBJ1-1; no reliable D call. Trimming left V 0 bases short and J 0 bases short, with 12 bases between. The CDR3 is 16 amino acids. The germline V gene encodes CDR1 SGHNT and CDR2 YYREEE (reference sequence). CDR3 region: CASSLASGGLNTEAFF. The DNA of the CDR3 is TGTGCCAGCAGCTTGGCCTCGGGAGGGCTGAACACTGAAGCTTTCTTT.

V and J are TRBV5-1 and TRBJ2-6, with unresolved D. V was pared by 3 bases and J by 2 bases, with 6 bases between. This CDR3 contains 14 residues. From germline, CDR1 is SGHRS and CDR2 YFSETQ. The CDR3, as DNA: TGCGCCAGCAGCTGGCAGGCTGGGGCCAACGTCCTGACTTTC. This encodes CASSWQAGANVLTF.

The chain carries TRBV5-4 and TRBJ2-5, with D perhaps matching TRBD1 (6 bases). This CDR3 comprises 15 residues. V lost 2 bases to trimming and J lost 4 bases, with 15 bases between them. CDR1 is SGHNT and CDR2 is YYREEE in the germline V gene (reference sequence). CDR3: CASSLRDNRGETQYF. The CDR3 DNA reads TGTGCCAGCAGCTTACGGGACAATAGGGGAGAGACCCAGTACTTC. Full variable domain (outside the CDR3, taken from reference TRBV5-4 and TRBJ2-5): ETGVTQSPTHLIKTRGQQVTLRCSSQSGHNTVSWYQQALGQGPQFIFQYYREEENGRGNFPPRFSGLQFPNYSSELNVNALELDDSALYLCASSLRDNRGETQYFGPGTRLLVL.

This clone was picked up a small number of times. The gene calls are TRBV13 and TRBJ2-3, with TRBD1 matching 9 bases. Germline CDR1 PRHDT, CDR2 FYEKMQ (reference sequence). The CDR3 runs to 15 residues. V trimming: 4 bases; J trimming: 1 base; junction bases outside the gene matches: 3. The CDR3 DNA reads TGTGCCAGCAGCTACAGGGGGCGAGGCACAGATACGCAGTATTTT. This translates into CASSYRGRGTDTQYF.

The chain combines TRBV9 with TRBJ1-1; 8 nucleotides line up with TRBD1. Germline V CDR1 and CDR2: SGDLS, YYNGEE. V lost 4 bases and J lost 4; bases outside the gene matches: 9. This CDR3 spans 15 amino acids. This CDR3 is CASSPRQGSGTEAFF. The CDR3 nucleotides read TGTGCCAGCAGCCCGAGACAGGGGAGCGGCACTGAAGCTTTCTTT.

A single count supports this clone. The genes are TRBV5-4 and TRBJ2-1; 12 bases are a match to TRBD2. Germline V lookup: CDR1 SGHNT, CDR2 YYREEE (reference sequence). Germline trimming cut 4 bases from V and 3 bases from J; bases unmatched to any gene: 5. This CDR3 spans 16 amino acids. CDR3 nucleotide sequence: TGTGCCAGCAGCCCGACTAGCGGGGGCCTCTACAATGAGCAGTTCTTC. As protein: CASSPTSGGLYNEQFF.

This clone appeared a few times. This chain links TRBV30 with TRBJ1-4, with D hard to call. The V end lost 4 bases, the J end lost 6 bases, and 6 bases lay between the germline ends. CDR3 length: 11 residues. Germline values: CDR1 GTSNPN, CDR2 SVGIG (reference sequence). CDR3 coding DNA: TGTGCCTGGATTACGGATGAAAAACTGTTTTTT. This sequence encodes CAWITDEKLFF.

In DNA form, the CDR3 reads TGTGCCAGCAGCGTATGGGAAGGGGGGGGACATGAGCAGTTCTTC. Translation gives CASSVWEGGGHEQFF. This chain connects TRBV9 to TRBJ2-1, with D possibly TRBD2 on 7 matching bases. In germline, CDR1 is SGDLS, CDR2 YYNGEE. V was pared by 1 base and J by 8 bases, with 16 bases between. CDR3 size: 15 residues.

The chain is built from TRBV10-1 and TRBJ2-7, with D uncertain. CDR3 size: 14 residues. The V gene's germline CDR1 is WNHNN and CDR2 SYGVQD (reference sequence). V gave up 4 bases and J gave up 3 bases, with 13 bases separating them. The CDR3 loop is CASSASQVNYEQYF. The CDR3 region has the DNA TGCGCCAGCAGTGCAAGTCAGGTAAACTACGAGCAGTACTTC.

This rearrangement joins TRBV6-5 to TRBJ2-5; TRBD2 matches at 10 bases. The germline V gene encodes CDR1 MNHEY and CDR2 SVGAGI. Unmatched junction bases numbered 5, after V lost 6 bases and J lost 1 base. The CDR3 is 15 residues long. CDR3 residues: CASSVAGGSQETQYF. The CDR3 DNA reads as TGTGCCAGCAGCGTAGCGGGGGGAAGCCAAGAGACCCAGTACTTC.

The chain carries TRBV9 and TRBJ2-3; 8 bases align to TRBD2. The CDR3 loop spans 15 amino acids. Germline V lookup: CDR1 SGDLS, CDR2 YYNGEE. J lost 5 bases, V lost 0 bases, and 5 bases had no gene match. The CDR3 here is CASSVVAGGGDTQYF. The CDR3 bases are TGTGCCAGCAGCGTAGTGGCGGGGGGCGGAGATACGCAGTATTTT.

This clone was found a few times. This chain links TRBV9 with TRBJ1-2; D uncertain. The CDR3 loop spans 12 amino acids. CDR1 and CDR2 from the germline V gene are SGDLS and YYNGEE. With 3 bases removed from V and 8 bases from J, the gap between germline ends came to 11 bases. The CDR3 reads CASSGTLQGYTF. CDR3 coding DNA: TGTGCCAGCAGCGGCACTCTTCAAGGCTACACCTTC.

This chain uses TRBV19 with TRBJ1-5; 9 bases line up with TRBD1. The germline V gene encodes CDR1 LNHDA and CDR2 SQIVND (reference sequence). The CDR3 is made up of 17 amino acids. The V segment lost 1 base and the J segment 7 bases; nucleotides outside the gene matches: 11. Written as DNA, the CDR3 is TGTGCCAGTAGTATAGCCAGCCCGGGACAGGGTTGGCAGCCCCAGCATTTT. Encoded protein: CASSIASPGQGWQPQHF.